What follows are 9 T cell receptor beta chains derived from one specimen sequenced in a study of shared clonotypes between healthy human individuals. Libraries were prepared by immunoSEQ multiplex PCR; TCRdb keeps only in-frame clonotypes and omits some of them. The sample has about 2.1 million clones; approximately 94% are singletons. In the naive CD8 group, cells lacked CD45RO and were positively selected for CCR7, so terminally differentiated effector memory CD45RA+ cells were left out. The specimen sequenced was naive CD8+ T cells from PBMCs. The receptors shown here come from a man between 18 and 35 years old in good health. Some clones in this sample may be carry-over from other donors' samples.

The chain has TRBV5-1 and TRBJ2-7; 13 bases match TRBD2. V gave up 4 bases and J gave up 5 bases; unmatched junction bases: 6. Germline V lookup: CDR1 SGHRS, CDR2 YFSETQ. The CDR3 runs 15 residues. The CDR3 DNA reads as TGCGCCAGCAGCCGAGGACTAGCGGGAGACCACGAGCAGTACTTC. Translation: CASSRGLAGDHEQYF.

As to this clone: The junction does not match germline at one end; this may be a read error. The CDR3 protein is CASTLGGVNVLTF. CDR3 DNA: TGTGCCAGCACCCTGGGAGGGGTCAACGTCCTGACTTTC. The genes are TRBV11-1 and TRBJ2-6, with 7 bases aligning to TRBD2. The CDR3 contains 13 residues. Germline V lookup: CDR1 SGHAT, CDR2 FQDESV (reference sequence).

Of note for this clone: Given the absence of the conserved phenylalanine or tryptophan at the CDR3 end, a read error is likely. The DNA is left out, because the CDR3 cannot be placed on it with certainty; the CDR3 is given as TCRdb lists it. The rearrangement uses TRBV6-5 and TRBJ1-1. CDR1 is MNHEY, CDR2 SVGAGI, per germline. The CDR3 length is 8 residues, termini included. The CDR3 loop reads CASSAGQV.

The chain joins TRBV19 to TRBJ2-7; tentatively, D is TRBD1 (6 bases). The CDR3 is 13 residues long. With 5 bases removed from V and 2 bases from J, the gap between germline ends came to 10 bases. CDR1 is LNHDA and CDR2 is SQIVND in the germline V gene (reference sequence). The CDR3 DNA follows: TGTGCCAGTAGTCGGACAGCACCCTACGAGCAGTACTTC. This gives the protein CASSRTAPYEQYF.

This chain uses TRBV30 with TRBJ2-1; D is unclear. CDR1 is GTSNPN, CDR2 SVGIG, per germline (reference sequence). V dropped 5 bases and J dropped 3 bases, with 11 bases sitting between them. The CDR3 consists of 13 residues. CDR3 DNA sequence: TGTGCCTGGGCTGGAGTGAGCTACAATGAGCAGTTCTTC. Translated, it gives CAWAGVSYNEQFF.

This chain uses TRBV30 with TRBJ2-1; 12 bases are a match to TRBD2. The CDR3 has 17 amino acids. Germline values: CDR1 GTSNPN, CDR2 SVGIG (reference sequence). J was trimmed by 2 bases and V by 3 bases; bases with no gene match: 8. This CDR3 is CAWRETWTSGTYNEQFF. The CDR3 DNA follows: TGTGCCTGGAGGGAAACTTGGACTAGCGGGACCTACAATGAGCAGTTCTTC.

The V gene is TRBV5-1, the J gene TRBJ2-3; TRBD2 matches at 7 bases. From germline, CDR1 is SGHRS and CDR2 YFSETQ. CDR3 length equals 14 residues. The junction had 2 bases not matched to a gene; V was cut back by 0 bases and J by 4 bases. CDR3 DNA sequence: TGCGCCAGCAGCTTGGCGGGGAGGGCAGATACGCAGTATTTT. Its translation is CASSLAGRADTQYF.

The chain joins TRBV7-9 to TRBJ1-4, with no clear D. Per the germline V gene, CDR1 is SEHNR and CDR2 is FQNEAQ (reference sequence). CDR3 length equals 14 residues. Trimming cost V 3 bases and J 8 bases, with 13 bases left between them. The CDR3 region is CASSFSLSYEKLFF. The CDR3 DNA follows: TGTGCCAGCAGCTTTTCATTAAGCTACGAAAAACTGTTTTTT.

The gene calls are TRBV7-9 and TRBJ2-7, with 8 bases lining up with TRBD2. This CDR3 has 17 residues. Germline V gene sequence: CDR1 SEHNR, CDR2 FQNEAQ (reference sequence). V was pared by 1 base and J by 0 bases, with 8 bases of the junction left unmatched. The CDR3 region is CASSLGLTSAYSYEQYF. CDR3 in DNA: TGTGCCAGCAGCTTAGGGCTGACTAGCGCGTACTCCTACGAGCAGTACTTC.